What follows are 10 T cell receptor beta chains derived from one specimen sequenced in a study of radiation and T cells in renal cell carcinoma. The protocol was immunoSEQ multiplex PCR, while the TCRdb copy is restricted to in-frame clones and leaves out a portion. The sample holds 95,000 to 150,000 clones, around 81% seen once. Time point described: blood 2 weeks post-SBRT. Treatment given: 15 Gy SBRT to primary tumor, nephrectomy 4 weeks later. The sample here was blood, taken from a patient whose treatment included radiotherapy and nephrectomy. The receptors shown here come from a man aged 50-59 years with renal cell carcinoma.

V gene TRBV6-5 combines with J gene TRBJ2-7; no firm D call. Per the germline V gene, CDR1 is MNHEY and CDR2 is SVGAGI. The CDR3 is made up of 13 amino acids. Trimming left V 6 bases short and J 2 bases short, with 11 bases between. CDR3 region: CASSTESPYEQYF. The CDR3 DNA follows: TGTGCCAGCAGCACAGAAAGCCCCTACGAGCAGTACTTC.

This clone was recorded only once. The chain joins TRBV30 to TRBJ2-7, with 7 bases matching TRBD1. The V gene's germline CDR1 is GTSNPN and CDR2 SVGIG (reference sequence). J was trimmed by 5 bases and V by 0 bases; bases with no gene match: 4. The CDR3 is made up of 13 amino acids. This chain's CDR3 is CAWSVKGAHEQYF. Written as DNA, the CDR3 is TGTGCCTGGAGTGTGAAGGGGGCCCACGAGCAGTACTTC.

The sample holds a few counts of this clone. The rearrangement joins TRBV5-1 to TRBJ1-2; D might be TRBD1 (5 bases). V was trimmed by 0 bases and J by 3 bases, leaving 6 bases between them. The germline gives CDR1 SGHRS, CDR2 YFSETQ. The CDR3 sequence is 13 residues long. In DNA, the CDR3 is TGCGCCAGCAGCTTGGTAGGGGACTATGGCTACACCTTC. Its translation: CASSLVGDYGYTF.

The V gene is TRBV4-1, the J gene TRBJ2-2; either TRBD1 or TRBD2 may fit D (5 bases each). The CDR3 sequence is 16 residues long. The germline gives CDR1 MGHRA, CDR2 YSYEKL. Trimming pared 0 bases from V and 2 bases from J, leaving 10 bases between. This CDR3 is CASSQDGGVNTGELFF. The CDR3 nucleotides read TGCGCCAGCAGCCAAGATGGGGGTGTTAACACCGGGGAGCTGTTTTTT.

For the CDR3, the DNA is TGTGCCAGCAGTCCGCTGGGGGCCACTGAAGCTTTCTTT. Its protein is CASSPLGATEAFF. This chain uses TRBV6-1 with TRBJ1-1; TRBD1 is a possible D gene (6 bases). The germline V gene has CDR1 MNHNS and CDR2 SASEGT. V lost 5 bases to trimming and J lost 4 bases, with 11 bases between them. CDR3 length: 13 residues.

The genes are TRBV5-8 and TRBJ2-6; 7 bases fit TRBD1. The CDR3 consists of 18 residues. J gave up 2 bases and V 0 bases, and 8 bases lay outside the gene matches. Per germline, CDR1 SGHTS and CDR2 YDEGEE. Here the CDR3 reads CASSLGTGIITGANVLTF. CDR3 DNA sequence: TGTGCCAGCAGCTTGGGGACAGGCATTATTACTGGGGCCAACGTCCTGACTTTC. The variable domain in full, with the rest retrieved from reference TRBV5-8 and TRBJ2-6, is EAGVTQSPTHLIKTRGQQATLRCSPISGHTSVYWYQQALGLGLQFLLWYDEGEERNRGNFPPRFSGRQFPNYSSELNVNALELEDSALYLCASSLGTGIITGANVLTFGAGSRLTVL.

This clone was recorded once. The chain carries TRBV5-1 and TRBJ2-5; the match to TRBD2 covers 14 bases. The CDR3 runs 18 residues. After removal of 4 bases from V and 5 bases from J, the junction contained 13 bases not matched to a gene. CDR1 and CDR2 (germline): SGHRS, YFSETQ. The CDR3 here is CASSLGLAGAPESETQYF. CDR3 sequence (DNA): TGCGCCAGCAGCCTGGGACTAGCGGGGGCTCCAGAGTCGGAGACCCAGTACTTC.

This sequence joins TRBV14 and TRBJ2-2; TRBD1 agrees at 9 bases. Germline V CDR1 and CDR2: SGHDN, FVKESK. This CDR3 contains 20 residues. Trimming cost V 4 bases and J 0 bases; bases outside gene matches: 15. CDR3 sequence (DNA): TGTGCCAGCAGCCCCGAACCAGGACAGGGGAAAGATACGAACACCGGGGAGCTGTTTTTT. Its translation is CASSPEPGQGKDTNTGELFF.

This chain joins TRBV7-6 and TRBJ2-7; 8 nucleotides line up with TRBD2. V lost 4 bases, J lost 7 bases, and 6 bases stayed unmatched. The CDR3 spans 13 residues. Germline CDR1 SGHVS, CDR2 FNYEAQ. This CDR3 reads CASSSTLAGEQYF. CDR3 in DNA: TGTGCCAGCAGCTCCACCCTAGCGGGTGAGCAGTACTTC. The full variable domain, its missing parts supplied by reference TRBV7-6 and TRBJ2-7, is GAGVSQSPRYKVTKRGQDVALRCDPISGHVSLYWYRQALGQGPEFLTYFNYEAQQDKSGLPNDRFSAERPEGSISTLTIQRTEQRDSAMYRCASSSTLAGEQYFGPGTRLTVT.

This clone was counted a single time. The chain recombines TRBV7-9 with TRBJ2-3; weak D call: TRBD2 (8 bases). CDR1 and CDR2 from the germline V gene are SEHNR and FQNEAQ (reference sequence). The CDR3 is 14 amino acids. Trimming left V 8 bases short and J 5 bases short, with 17 bases between. The CDR3 DNA reads as TGTGCCAGCCCCCGGGAGGGGGCGATAGATACGCAGTATTTT. Translation: CASPREGAIDTQYF. The complete variable domain, with remaining parts taken from reference TRBV7-9 and TRBJ2-3, reads DTGVSQNPRHKITKRGQNVTFRCDPISEHNRLYWYRQTLGQGPEFLTYFQNEAQLEKSRLLSDRFSAERPKGSFSTLEIQRTEQGDSAMYLCASPREGAIDTQYFGPGTRLTVL.